The rows below give T cell receptor beta chains drawn from one sample of a study of CD8+ T cells in alopecia areata. Profiling relied on immunoSEQ multiplex PCR, and the TCRdb table lists in-frame clones only, not all of them. The sample yields around 300,000 clones, roughly 60% seen once. The source material was CD4+ T cells sorted from blood, sampled at approximately week 51, from a patient treated with tofacitinib. The receptors stem from a human donor with alopecia areata. The CDR3 runs from the conserved cysteine through the conserved F or W. D genes are given only for firm matches.

cdr3_aa	v_call	d_call
CASSMGGGYEQYF	TRBV19	TRBD2
CASSLDRDSLFYGYTF	TRBV5-4	TRBD1
CASSPGRAGLGYTF	TRBV18	.
CASSYSGQGYTGELFF	TRBV6-5	TRBD1
CASSLNEKLFF	TRBV7-9	.
CASSYSLPGPNTEAFF	TRBV6-5	.
CASTHDRGFQETQYF	TRBV10-1	TRBD1
CASSLGPGQETQYF	TRBV11-2	.
CASRSDNYGYTF	TRBV5-4	.
CASSLLPGILAGPYNEQFF	TRBV5-1	TRBD2
CSVVRGGETQYF	TRBV29-1	.
CSVHRGTEAFF	TRBV29-1	TRBD1
CASSDQEGSSNQPQHF	TRBV7-8	.
CASSPMGQGDTQYF	TRBV5-4	TRBD1
CASSLGQLSPLHF	TRBV11-3	.
CASSLVLAGMGQFF	TRBV5-1	TRBD2